This is a list of T cell receptor beta chains from one sample in a study of blood T cell repertoires in COVID-19. Clones were sequenced by immunoSEQ multiplex PCR, and TCRdb holds only the in-frame ones, with some missing. The data hold 120,000 to 150,000 clones, with more than 60% observed a single time. The sequencing sample was made of peripheral blood. The receptors were gathered from a man older than 75 with acute or convalescent COVID-19. Both conserved end residues are part of each CDR3. Fields, in order: J gene, V gene, D gene, clone size, CDR3 DNA, CDR3 protein. The D gene is left open where the match is weak. Size tells how often a clone was seen (once, few, many) or the class of an expanded clone, and some rows leave it out.

j_call: TRBJ2-3
v_call: TRBV7-8
d_call: .
clone_size: .
cdr3_nt: TGTGCCAGCAGCTTAGCCGCGGGGAACACAGATACGCAGTATTTT
cdr3_aa: CASSLAAGNTDTQYF

j_call: TRBJ2-1
v_call: TRBV7-8
d_call: TRBD1
clone_size: .
cdr3_nt: TGTGCCAGCAGCTTATCCCCGGGGACAGGGTGGAATGAGCAGTTCTTC
cdr3_aa: CASSLSPGTGWNEQFF

j_call: TRBJ2-1
v_call: TRBV4-3
d_call: .
clone_size: .
cdr3_nt: TGCGCCAGCAGCCAATACCCCGGTGGTGAGCAGTTCTTC
cdr3_aa: CASSQYPGGEQFF

j_call: TRBJ1-1
v_call: TRBV18
d_call: TRBD1
clone_size: .
cdr3_nt: TGTGCCAGCTCACCGACCGGGACAGGAAACACTGAAGCTTTCTTT
cdr3_aa: CASSPTGTGNTEAFF

j_call: TRBJ2-7
v_call: TRBV3-1/TRBV3-2
d_call: TRBD1
clone_size: .
cdr3_nt: TGTGCCAGCAGCCCTCGGACAGGGAGCGGTTACGAGCAGTACTTC
cdr3_aa: CASSPRTGSGYEQYF

j_call: TRBJ2-3
v_call: TRBV7-9
d_call: .
clone_size: few
cdr3_nt: TGTGCCAGCAGCTTCGCTAGCAGTAATACGCAGTATTTT
cdr3_aa: CASSFASSNTQYF

j_call: TRBJ2-5
v_call: TRBV29-1
d_call: .
clone_size: .
cdr3_nt: TGCAGCGTCGATGGAACAGGTCAAGAGACCCAGTACTTC
cdr3_aa: CSVDGTGQETQYF

j_call: TRBJ2-3
v_call: TRBV15
d_call: TRBD1
clone_size: .
cdr3_nt: TGTGCCACCAGCAGAGATGGGGGACAGGTCACAGATACGCAGTATTTT
cdr3_aa: CATSRDGGQVTDTQYF

j_call: TRBJ2-7
v_call: TRBV4-1
d_call: TRBD2
clone_size: .
cdr3_nt: TGCGCCAGCAGCCAAGAGATGGGCGGGGGGGACGAGCAGTACTTC
cdr3_aa: CASSQEMGGGDEQYF

j_call: TRBJ2-7
v_call: TRBV7-9
d_call: .
clone_size: .
cdr3_nt: TGTGCCAGCAGCTTAGCAGGGGGTTCCTACGAGCAGTACTTC
cdr3_aa: CASSLAGGSYEQYF

j_call: TRBJ2-2
v_call: TRBV7-9
d_call: TRBD1
clone_size: .
cdr3_nt: TGTGCCAGCAGCTTAGCGTCAACAGGGGGGACCGGGGAGCTGTTTTTT
cdr3_aa: CASSLASTGGTGELFF

j_call: TRBJ2-2
v_call: TRBV7-9
d_call: TRBD1
clone_size: .
cdr3_nt: TGTGCCAGCAGCCCACACAGGGGGCGAAACACCGGGGAGCTGTTTTTT
cdr3_aa: CASSPHRGRNTGELFF

j_call: TRBJ2-7
v_call: TRBV9
d_call: TRBD1
clone_size: .
cdr3_nt: TGTGCCAGCAGCCCCTACCCGGACAGGGGACAGTACGAGCAGTACTTC
cdr3_aa: CASSPYPDRGQYEQYF

j_call: TRBJ2-1
v_call: TRBV5-1
d_call: .
clone_size: once
cdr3_nt: TGCGCCAGCAGCTCGACTAGTAGCTCCTACAATGAGCAGTTCTTC
cdr3_aa: CASSSTSSSYNEQFF

j_call: TRBJ1-2
v_call: TRBV28
d_call: .
clone_size: .
cdr3_nt: TGTGCCAGTACGGACGGCGGAGGGAGGTATGGCTACACCTTC
cdr3_aa: CASTDGGGRYGYTF

j_call: TRBJ2-7
v_call: TRBV27
d_call: TRBD1
clone_size: few
cdr3_nt: TGTGCCAGCAGTCTAGGACAGGGACAACTACGAGAGCAGTACTTC
cdr3_aa: CASSLGQGQLREQYF

j_call: TRBJ2-3
v_call: TRBV18
d_call: TRBD2
clone_size: .
cdr3_nt: TGTGCCAGCTCACCACCGGACAGCGGGGGGGATACGCAGTATTTT
cdr3_aa: CASSPPDSGGDTQYF

j_call: TRBJ2-7
v_call: TRBV5-5
d_call: .
clone_size: .
cdr3_nt: TGTGCCAGCAGCTTGGCGCCAGGGGCCTACGAGCAGTACTTC
cdr3_aa: CASSLAPGAYEQYF

j_call: TRBJ1-5
v_call: TRBV7-2
d_call: .
clone_size: once
cdr3_nt: TGTGCCAGCAGCCTAATGCGGGAGCAGCCCCAGCATTTT
cdr3_aa: CASSLMREQPQHF

j_call: TRBJ1-6
v_call: TRBV6-1
d_call: .
clone_size: .
cdr3_nt: TGTGCCAGCAGTGAATTAACAGGGTTGTTTGGATCACCCCTCCACTTT
cdr3_aa: CASSELTGLFGSPLHF

j_call: TRBJ1-2
v_call: TRBV6-2/TRBV6-3
d_call: .
clone_size: .
cdr3_nt: TGTGCCAGCAGTTACGGCGGCTTGGGAGCCCCAAAGAGCGGCTACACCTTC
cdr3_aa: CASSYGGLGAPKSGYTF

j_call: TRBJ1-3
v_call: TRBV5-6
d_call: TRBD1
clone_size: .
cdr3_nt: TGTGCCAGCAGCTCGCCGGGACAGGGCATCGGAAACACCATATATTTT
cdr3_aa: CASSSPGQGIGNTIYF

j_call: TRBJ1-1
v_call: TRBV6-5
d_call: .
clone_size: .
cdr3_nt: TGTGCCAGCATCCCTGGGTCAGGGATGAACACTGAAGCTTTCTTT
cdr3_aa: CASIPGSGMNTEAFF

j_call: TRBJ2-2
v_call: TRBV2
d_call: .
clone_size: once
cdr3_nt: TGTGCCAGCAGTGCGGACTCCGGGGAGCTGTTTTTT
cdr3_aa: CASSADSGELFF

j_call: TRBJ1-5
v_call: TRBV5-1
d_call: .
clone_size: .
cdr3_nt: TGCGCCAGCAGCCTGGACGGGGGTCAGCCCCAGCATTTT
cdr3_aa: CASSLDGGQPQHF

j_call: TRBJ1-1
v_call: TRBV18
d_call: TRBD1
clone_size: .
cdr3_nt: TGTGCCAGCTCACCTTGGGACAGAGTGAACACTGAAGCTTTCTTT
cdr3_aa: CASSPWDRVNTEAFF

j_call: TRBJ2-5
v_call: TRBV3-1/TRBV3-2
d_call: TRBD2
clone_size: .
cdr3_nt: TGTGCCAGCAGCCAAAATAGCGGGGGCCGGGAGACCCAGTACTTC
cdr3_aa: CASSQNSGGRETQYF

j_call: TRBJ1-1
v_call: TRBV11-3
d_call: .
clone_size: .
cdr3_nt: TGTGCCAGCAGCTTATATAGAAACACTGAAGCTTTCTTT
cdr3_aa: CASSLYRNTEAFF

j_call: TRBJ2-3
v_call: TRBV3-1/TRBV3-2
d_call: TRBD2
clone_size: .
cdr3_nt: TGTGCCAGCAGCTACGGACTAGCGGGGGCCCCCACAGATACGCAGTATTTT
cdr3_aa: CASSYGLAGAPTDTQYF

j_call: TRBJ2-5
v_call: TRBV28
d_call: TRBD2
clone_size: .
cdr3_nt: TGTGCCAGCATCGGAGCGGGGGGGAAAGAGACCCAGTACTTC
cdr3_aa: CASIGAGGKETQYF

j_call: TRBJ2-7
v_call: TRBV4-3
d_call: TRBD2
clone_size: .
cdr3_nt: TGCGCCAGCAGCCAAGATCTTCTTAGCGGGGGCTCATACGAGCAGTACTTC
cdr3_aa: CASSQDLLSGGSYEQYF

j_call: TRBJ1-5
v_call: TRBV5-6
d_call: .
clone_size: .
cdr3_nt: TGTGCCAGCAGCTGGGGGCTAAGGGACAATCAGCCCCAGCATTTT
cdr3_aa: CASSWGLRDNQPQHF

j_call: TRBJ1-5
v_call: TRBV14
d_call: .
clone_size: .
cdr3_nt: TGTGCCAGAACAGGGCGGCGCAATCAGCCCCAGCATTTT
cdr3_aa: CARTGRRNQPQHF

j_call: TRBJ1-2
v_call: TRBV28
d_call: TRBD1
clone_size: .
cdr3_nt: TGTGCCAGCAATGAGGGGGCGTATGGCTACACCTTC
cdr3_aa: CASNEGAYGYTF

j_call: TRBJ1-2
v_call: TRBV7-2
d_call: .
clone_size: .
cdr3_nt: TGTGCCAGCAGTCCCGGGGCTAACTATGGCTACACCTTC
cdr3_aa: CASSPGANYGYTF

j_call: TRBJ2-2
v_call: TRBV11-2
d_call: .
clone_size: few
cdr3_nt: TGTGCCAGCAGAAGCTCCGTTGGTGTCGGGGAGCTGTTTTTT
cdr3_aa: CASRSSVGVGELFF

j_call: TRBJ2-4
v_call: TRBV5-6
d_call: TRBD2
clone_size: .
cdr3_nt: TGTGCCAGCAGCCCAGGCGGAGCGGGGGGGTCCCTGACCAAAAACATTCAGTACTTC
cdr3_aa: CASSPGGAGGSLTKNIQYF

j_call: TRBJ1-4
v_call: TRBV5-5
d_call: .
clone_size: .
cdr3_nt: TGTGCCAGCAGCCCGGACAGTGGTAATGAAAAACTGTTTTTT
cdr3_aa: CASSPDSGNEKLFF

j_call: TRBJ1-1
v_call: TRBV5-4
d_call: TRBD1
clone_size: .
cdr3_nt: TGTGCCAGCAGCTCGGGATACAGGGGAGGAGTCACTGAAGCTTTCTTT
cdr3_aa: CASSSGYRGGVTEAFF

j_call: TRBJ2-1
v_call: TRBV7-3
d_call: TRBD1
clone_size: few
cdr3_nt: TGTGCCAGCAGCTTAGGCCAGGGGGTATACAATGAGCAGTTCTTC
cdr3_aa: CASSLGQGVYNEQFF

j_call: TRBJ1-2
v_call: TRBV6-5
d_call: .
clone_size: once
cdr3_nt: TGTGCCAGCAGCCTAGGGAGGGGGGTTTATGGCTACACCTTC
cdr3_aa: CASSLGRGVYGYTF

j_call: TRBJ2-2
v_call: TRBV28
d_call: .
clone_size: .
cdr3_nt: TGTGCCAGCAGTTTTGCAAGAGGGAGACGGAATAACACCGGGGAGCTGTTTTTT
cdr3_aa: CASSFARGRRNNTGELFF

j_call: TRBJ2-7
v_call: TRBV30
d_call: .
clone_size: few
cdr3_nt: TGTGCCTGGAGTGTACGACAAGGCGAGCAGTACTTC
cdr3_aa: CAWSVRQGEQYF

j_call: TRBJ1-6
v_call: TRBV7-8
d_call: TRBD1
clone_size: .
cdr3_nt: TGTGCCAGCAGCTTAGTAGGATCGGGACAGGCATCACCCCTCCACTTT
cdr3_aa: CASSLVGSGQASPLHF

j_call: TRBJ2-1
v_call: TRBV11-2
d_call: TRBD2
clone_size: .
cdr3_nt: TGTGCCAGCAGCTCGAGCGGGGGAGCAATGAGGCAGTTCTTC
cdr3_aa: CASSSSGGAMRQFF

j_call: TRBJ1-1
v_call: TRBV5-4
d_call: TRBD1
clone_size: .
cdr3_nt: TGTGCCAGCAGCAGGGACAGAAAAACTGAAGCTTTCTTT
cdr3_aa: CASSRDRKTEAFF

j_call: TRBJ2-7
v_call: TRBV11-1
d_call: .
clone_size: .
cdr3_nt: TGTGCCAGCAGCCTCCGGCGGGACGAGCAGTACTTC
cdr3_aa: CASSLRRDEQYF

j_call: TRBJ2-1
v_call: TRBV3-1/TRBV3-2
d_call: TRBD2
clone_size: .
cdr3_nt: TGTGCCAGCAGCCAACCGGGGGGGGCGAAGTACAATGAGCAGTTCTTC
cdr3_aa: CASSQPGGAKYNEQFF

j_call: TRBJ1-2
v_call: TRBV5-5
d_call: .
clone_size: .
cdr3_nt: TGTGCCAGCAGCTTGGAACTTATCAACTATGGCTACACCTTC
cdr3_aa: CASSLELINYGYTF

j_call: TRBJ1-1
v_call: TRBV18
d_call: .
clone_size: .
cdr3_nt: TGTGCCAGCTCACCCGTTCGGAACACTGAAGCTTTCTTT
cdr3_aa: CASSPVRNTEAFF

j_call: TRBJ1-6
v_call: TRBV27
d_call: TRBD1
clone_size: .
cdr3_nt: TGTGCCAGCAGTCCCTTCCGGATGGACAGGGACTTCTCACCCCTCCACTTT
cdr3_aa: CASSPFRMDRDFSPLHF

j_call: TRBJ2-1
v_call: TRBV12-3/TRBV12-4
d_call: .
clone_size: .
cdr3_nt: TGTGCCAGCAGGGACAGTTCCAATGAGCAGTTCTTC
cdr3_aa: CASRDSSNEQFF

j_call: TRBJ2-5
v_call: TRBV9
d_call: .
clone_size: .
cdr3_nt: TGTGCCAGCAGCGCCACAGGGTCCTCCTTCGGGCAAGAGACCCAGTACTTC
cdr3_aa: CASSATGSSFGQETQYF